A single sample gave rise to the 26 T cell receptor beta chains below, sequenced in a study of beta chain features in type 1 diabetes. Antigens of these TCRs are unknown. Study-wide results and caveats: Shorter TCRB CDR3s, moderately but significantly so, were found in Type 1 diabetes patients in all four CD4+ subsets.

The entirety of the isolated RNA underwent reverse transcription, so expressed TCRB transcripts were sequenced. Using immunoSEQ multiplex PCR, the repertoire was profiled, and TCRdb retains in-frame clones only, with some absent. The repertoire holds about 700,000 clones, with around an eighth as singletons. Sequencing was done on a sample of naive CD4+ T cells from blood. The receptors stem from a man between 18 and 29 years old with type 1 diabetes.

This clone was seen more than once but under ten times. The V and J genes are TRBV30 and TRBJ1-2; 7 bases line up with TRBD1. CDR3 size: 13 residues. Trimming took 3 bases from V and 2 from J; bases not matched to a gene: 3. Per germline, CDR1 GTSNPN and CDR2 SVGIG (reference sequence). CDR3 region: CAWSKGQNYGYTF. As DNA, the CDR3 is TGTGCCTGGAGCAAGGGACAGAACTATGGCTACACCTTC.

Remarks on this clone: The sample has other DNA sequences that encode this CDR3 too. The chain couples TRBV18 to TRBJ1-1; TRBD1 might be the D (5 bases). CDR1 is KGHSH and CDR2 is LQKENI in the germline V gene. CDR3 length: 13 residues. V shed 1 base and J shed 4 bases, with 7 bases lying between them. CDR3 sequence (DNA): TGTGCCAGCTCACCACAAGGGGCCACTGAAGCTTTCTTT. As protein: CASSPQGATEAFF.

The J gene is TRBJ2-2, the V gene TRBV25-1; 7 bases are a match to TRBD1. V gave up 3 bases and J gave up 1 base; unmatched junction bases: 5. The CDR3 sequence is 16 residues long. CDR1 is MGHDK, CDR2 SYGVNS, per germline. The CDR3 protein is CASSERGQENTGELFF. In DNA, the CDR3 is TGTGCCAGCAGTGAGAGGGGGCAGGAGAACACCGGGGAGCTGTTTTTT.

In this sample, this clone turned up a few times. This chain uses TRBV10-3 with TRBJ1-2; no firm D call. V lost 0 bases, J lost 7 bases, and 15 bases lay in between. The length of the CDR3 is 15 residues. Germline CDR1 and CDR2: ENHRY and SYGVKD. The CDR3 is CAISESTREGLGYTF. CDR3 bases: TGTGCCATCAGTGAGTCGACTCGGGAGGGTCTTGGCTACACCTTC.

The V call is TRBV23-1, the J call TRBJ2-2; D remains ambiguous. TRBV23-1 is given ORF status, its function remaining uncertain. This CDR3 is built from 15 residues. Trimming left V 8 bases short and J 4 bases short, with 17 bases between. For the CDR3, the DNA is TGCGCCAGCGATTCACCAGCGAGATCCACCGGGGAGCTGTTTTTT. Translated: CASDSPARSTGELFF.

This clone occurred a few times. The rearrangement joins TRBV5-1 to TRBJ2-3, with D possibly matching TRBD1 (6 bases). The CDR3 loop spans 13 amino acids. Germline assignment: CDR1 SGHRS and CDR2 YFSETQ. V lost 4 bases to trimming and J lost 6 bases, with 12 bases between them. CDR3 in DNA: TGCGCCAGCAGCACAGGGTCTTTCGATACGCAGTATTTT. This codes for CASSTGSFDTQYF.

The chain employs TRBV18 and TRBJ2-5; D may be TRBD1 (6 bases). The CDR3 length is 14 residues. Germline V gene lookup returns CDR1 KGHSH and CDR2 LQKENI. Trimming removed 2 bases from V and 3 bases from J, with 10 bases in between. The CDR3 bases are TGTGCCAGCTCACCAAGGACAGTTGAAGAGACCCAGTACTTC. Protein sequence: CASSPRTVEETQYF. The complete variable domain, with remaining parts taken from reference TRBV18 and TRBJ2-5, reads NAGVMQNPRHLVRRRGQEARLRCSPMKGHSHVYWYRQLPEEGLKFMVYLQKENIIDESGMPKERFSAEFPKEGPSILRIQQVVRGDSAAYFCASSPRTVEETQYFGPGTRLLVL.

The chain joins TRBV7-2 to TRBJ2-2; TRBD2 agrees at 8 bases. The J segment lost 0 bases and the V segment lost 3 bases, leaving 12 bases of the junction unmatched. CDR3 length: 19 residues. Per germline, CDR1 SGHTA and CDR2 FQGNSA. CDR3 protein: CASSFPAGSGVTNTGELFF. CDR3 nucleotide sequence: TGTGCCAGCAGCTTCCCGGCGGGTAGCGGGGTAACGAACACCGGGGAGCTGTTTTTT.

J is TRBJ2-1 and V is TRBV6-5, with 7 bases aligning to TRBD2. CDR1 is MNHEY, CDR2 SVGAGI, per germline. This CDR3 is built from 14 residues. J gave up 0 bases and V 6 bases, and 2 bases lay outside the gene matches. The CDR3 sequence is CASRPGGSYNEQFF. The CDR3 bases are TGTGCCAGCAGACCGGGGGGCTCCTACAATGAGCAGTTCTTC.

This clone was recorded a few times. The chain carries TRBV29-1 and TRBJ2-1; D is perhaps TRBD2 (6 bases). The CDR3 is 14 residues long. V was shortened by 6 bases and J by 4 bases, with 16 bases between the two germline ends. The germline V gene encodes CDR1 SQVTM and CDR2 ANQGSEA. The CDR3 DNA reads as TGCAGCGTGGTCGGGCGGGGAAGGTACAATGAGCAGTTCTTC. Residues: CSVVGRGRYNEQFF.

There are a few counts of this clone. This chain uses TRBV10-3 with TRBJ2-5; the match to TRBD2 covers 7 bases. This CDR3 has 12 residues. The V gene's germline CDR1 is ENHRY and CDR2 SYGVKD. V lost 10 bases to trimming and J lost 5 bases; unmatched junction nucleotides: 7. CDR3 sequence (DNA): TGTGCCAGCTCGGGGGGAGCGGAGACCCAGTACTTC. Translation gives CASSGGAETQYF.

This clone has just a few counts. V is TRBV25-1 and J is TRBJ1-2; D gene unclear. V was cut by 3 bases and J by 5 bases, with 7 bases left in between. The CDR3 has 12 amino acids. Germline CDR1 and CDR2: MGHDK and SYGVNS. CDR3 sequence (DNA): TGTGCCAGCAGTGACAGAAGTTATGGCTACACCTTC. It specifies CASSDRSYGYTF.

The chain links TRBV9 to TRBJ2-5; perhaps TRBD1 as D (6 bases). The CDR3 is 14 amino acids. Germline V gives CDR1 SGDLS, CDR2 YYNGEE. V was trimmed by 6 bases and J by 2 bases, leaving 14 bases between them. The chain's CDR3 is CASTSGDYQETQYF. The CDR3 nucleotides read TGTGCCAGCACGTCAGGGGATTATCAAGAGACCCAGTACTTC.

The chain joins TRBV28 to TRBJ2-3; D is ambiguous. The V end was cut by 6 bases, the J end by 4 bases, with 8 bases between. The CDR3 sequence is 12 residues long. The germline CDR1 and CDR2 sequences are MDHEN and SYDVKM. The CDR3 spells CASSLFPDTQYF. In DNA form, the CDR3 reads TGTGCCAGCAGCCTGTTCCCAGATACGCAGTATTTT.

V usage is TRBV13 and J usage is TRBJ1-2; a weak D match, TRBD1 (6 bases). Trimming removed 6 bases from V and 5 bases from J, with 13 bases in between. CDR1 PRHDT and CDR2 FYEKMQ come from the germline V gene (reference sequence). The CDR3 is made up of 13 amino acids. The CDR3, as DNA: TGTGCCAGCAGGGGCTTGGGGGCGTATGGCTACACCTTC. This translates into CASRGLGAYGYTF.

The rearrangement uses TRBV30 and TRBJ1-3, with D hard to call. V lost 4 bases, J lost 3 bases, and 7 bases lay in between. There are 12 residues in the CDR3. CDR1 is GTSNPN and CDR2 is SVGIG in the germline V gene (reference sequence). CDR3 sequence: CAWIQYGNTIYF. CDR3 DNA: TGTGCCTGGATACAGTATGGAAACACCATATATTTT.

The rearrangement links TRBV12-5 to TRBJ2-3, with a possible D match to TRBD2 (5 bases). The CDR3 length is 15 residues. Germline V gene lookup returns CDR1 LGHNT and CDR2 FRNRAP. V shed 2 bases and J shed 4 bases, with 13 bases lying between them. This CDR3 is CASGLILAGADTQYF. CDR3 nucleotide sequence: TGTGCTAGTGGTTTGATCCTAGCTGGGGCAGATACGCAGTATTTT.

J is TRBJ1-1 and V is TRBV30; D might be TRBD1 (6 bases). Germline V CDR1 and CDR2: GTSNPN, SVGIG (reference sequence). This CDR3 contains 12 residues. V was trimmed by 5 bases and J by 4 bases, leaving 11 bases between them. Here the CDR3 reads CAWLGGGTEAFF. The CDR3, as DNA: TGTGCCTGGCTCGGAGGGGGCACTGAAGCTTTCTTT.

The chain uses TRBV18 and TRBJ1-4; D call uncertain. V lost 0 bases and J 5 bases, leaving 7 bases between the germline ends. Germline V gives CDR1 KGHSH, CDR2 LQKENI. The length of the CDR3 is 14 residues. CDR3 amino acids: CASSPPLPNEKLFF. In DNA form, the CDR3 reads TGTGCCAGCTCACCACCTCTGCCCAATGAAAAACTGTTTTTT.

The sample holds a few counts of this clone. The rearrangement joins TRBV6-5 to TRBJ1-6; 9 bases line up with TRBD1. Germline V gene data show CDR1 as MNHEY and CDR2 as SVGAGI. V shed 4 bases and J 7 bases; nucleotides not matched to a gene: 5. This CDR3 is built from 15 residues. DNA of the CDR3: TGTGCCAGCAGTTTCTGGACAGGGGTCAATTCACCCCTCCACTTT. Its translation: CASSFWTGVNSPLHF.

This clone showed up just a few times. The V call is TRBV5-6, the J call TRBJ2-7; either TRBD1 or TRBD2 may supply D (5 bases each). The CDR3 is 14 amino acids. Between the trimmed V and J ends, which lost 2 bases and 9 bases, there was a span of 18 bases. Germline-derived CDR1 and CDR2 are SGHDT and YYEEEE. The CDR3 protein is CASSFLLVGDVQYF. The CDR3 DNA reads as TGTGCCAGCAGCTTCCTTCTGGTCGGGGACGTGCAGTACTTC.

This clone was observed a handful of times. The V gene is TRBV10-3, the J gene TRBJ1-5, with 7 bases aligning to TRBD1. The V and J ends lost 4 bases and 4 bases, in that order; junction bases with no gene match: 4. The CDR3 is 14 residues long. Germline V gene data show CDR1 as ENHRY and CDR2 as SYGVKD. CDR3 nucleotide sequence: TGTGCCATCAGTGTCCAGGGGGGGAATCAGCCCCAGCATTTT. Its protein product is CAISVQGGNQPQHF.

In its sample, this clone was seen a few times. The chain joins TRBV6-1 to TRBJ2-5, with D possibly being TRBD2 (6 bases). Trimming cost V 6 bases and J 1 base, with 15 bases left between them. The CDR3 is 15 residues long. Germline CDR1 reads MNHNS; CDR2 reads SASEGT. As DNA, the CDR3 is TGTGCCAGCAGAGAGACCCGGGACTTCCAAGAGACCCAGTACTTC. It is translated as CASRETRDFQETQYF.

This clone was counted between two and nine times. The chain carries TRBV5-8 and TRBJ2-3; 9 nucleotides match TRBD2. There are 13 residues in the CDR3. Germline-derived CDR1 and CDR2 are SGHTS and YDEGEE. J lost 14 bases, V lost 0 bases, and 7 bases had no gene match. CDR3 nucleotide sequence: TGTGCCAGCAGCTTGGGTCCCGGGACTAGCCTGTATTTT. This translates into CASSLGPGTSLYF.

V usage is TRBV30 and J usage is TRBJ1-1; D is ambiguous. The CDR3 sequence is 16 residues long. In germline, CDR1 is GTSNPN, CDR2 SVGIG (reference sequence). V gave up 4 bases and J gave up 1 base, with 19 bases separating them. CDR3 region: CAWIKVGEVRNTEAFF. The CDR3 DNA is TGTGCCTGGATCAAGGTGGGCGAGGTTAGGAACACTGAAGCTTTCTTT.

The rearrangement uses TRBV28 and TRBJ1-5, with D tentatively TRBD1 (6 bases). Trimming shortened V by 3 bases and J by 5 bases, and 11 bases separated the two germline ends. The CDR3 covers 14 residues. CDR1 is MDHEN and CDR2 is SYDVKM in the germline V gene. The CDR3 protein is CASSLGTPYQPQHF. The CDR3 DNA sequence: TGTGCCAGCAGTTTGGGGACACCTTATCAGCCCCAGCATTTT. Looking up the rest from reference TRBV28 and TRBJ1-5 gives the full variable domain: DVKVTQSSRYLVKRTGEKVFLECVQDMDHENMFWYRQDPGLGLRLIYFSYDVKMKEKGDIPEGYSVSREKKERFSLILESASTNQTSMYLCASSLGTPYQPQHFGDGTRLSIL.